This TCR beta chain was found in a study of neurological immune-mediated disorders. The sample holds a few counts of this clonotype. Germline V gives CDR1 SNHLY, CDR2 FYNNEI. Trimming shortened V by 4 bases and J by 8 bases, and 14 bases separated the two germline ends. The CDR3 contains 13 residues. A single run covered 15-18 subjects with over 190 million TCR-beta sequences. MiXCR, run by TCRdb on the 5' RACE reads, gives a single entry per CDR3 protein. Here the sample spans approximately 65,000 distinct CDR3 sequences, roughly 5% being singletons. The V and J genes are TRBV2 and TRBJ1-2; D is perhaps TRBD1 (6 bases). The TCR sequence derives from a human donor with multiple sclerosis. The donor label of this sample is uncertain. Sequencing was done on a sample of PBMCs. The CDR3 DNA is TGTGCCAGCAGTGGACAGGTTGTCTTGGGCTACACCTTC. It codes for CASSGQVVLGYTF.